Below, 9 T cell receptor beta chains from the same sample are listed, as sequenced in a study of T-cell memory formation after mild COVID-19. A single record per CDR3 protein comes from TCRdb applying MiXCR to the 5' RACE reads. The sample lists around 390,000 distinct CDR3 sequences, approximately 15% occurring once. Sequencing was done on a sample of PBMCs or a T cell subset sorted from them (not recorded which). Receptors were obtained from a young man who had mild COVID-19 (a few samples of this study predate the infection). Cell type and time point are not known.

A few counts support this clonotype. This chain connects TRBV7-2 to TRBJ1-5; D unclear. The germline V and J ends were trimmed by 5 bases and 6 bases, with 14 bases remaining between them. CDR3 size: 14 residues. In germline, CDR1 is SGHTA, CDR2 FQGNSA. The CDR3 sequence: CASSLRGTGQPQHF. CDR3 DNA sequence: TGTGCCAGCAGCCTACGGGGTACGGGTCAGCCCCAGCATTTT.

V gene TRBV21-1 combines with J gene TRBJ1-1; the table's D call TRBD1 went unverified against the DNA. TRBV21-1 is flagged as a pseudogene. The CDR3 extends over 17 amino acids. CDR3 sequence (DNA): TGTGCCAGCAGCAAAGGAGGACCAGGGGGCGGAGGAACTGAAGCTTTCTTT. Its protein product is CASSKGGPGGGGTEAFF.

V and J are TRBV7-9 and TRBJ2-5, with no clear D. CDR1 and CDR2 (germline): SEHNR, FQNEAQ (reference sequence). The CDR3 loop spans 18 amino acids. The germline V and J ends were trimmed by 5 bases and 5 bases, with 27 bases remaining between them. CDR3 bases: TGTGCCAGCAGCGAACGGAGACCGGGCGGATCCTCATGGGAGACCCAGTACTTC. This codes for CASSERRPGGSSWETQYF.

The V and J genes are TRBV6-1 and TRBJ2-3, with D perhaps matching TRBD1 (6 bases). This CDR3 is built from 15 residues. CDR1 is MNHNS, CDR2 SASEGT, per germline. V was clipped by 6 bases and J by 5 bases, with 18 bases between them. CDR3 nucleotide sequence: TGTGCCAGCAGGGCCTGGACAGCCTGGGGAGATACGCAGTATTTT. It yields the protein CASRAWTAWGDTQYF.

The chain carries TRBV20-1 and TRBJ2-3; TRBD2 is a possible D gene (5 bases). CDR1 and CDR2 (germline): DFQATT, SNEGSKA (reference sequence). The CDR3 consists of 14 residues. V was shortened by 0 bases and J by 3 bases, with 10 bases between the two germline ends. CDR3 loop: CSARDLEGTDTQYF. The CDR3 coding sequence is TGCAGTGCTAGAGATCTAGAGGGTACAGATACGCAGTATTTT.

V and J are TRBV15 and TRBJ2-3, with 7 positions matching TRBD2. The CDR3 runs 17 residues. Germline loops: CDR1 LNHNV, CDR2 YYDKDF (reference sequence). Losses at the gene ends were 1 base for V and 4 bases for J; bases not matched to a gene: 11. CDR3 loop: CATSRGTGTKVADTQYF. For the CDR3, the DNA is TGTGCCACCAGCAGAGGAACCGGGACTAAGGTAGCAGATACGCAGTATTTT.

The CDR3 DNA reads as TGCGCCAGCAGCCCAGGACAGGAAACCCTCTATGGCTACACCTTC. As protein: CASSPGQETLYGYTF. V gene TRBV5-1 combines with J gene TRBJ1-2, with 7 bases lining up with TRBD1. The germline CDR1 and CDR2 sequences are SGHRS and YFSETQ. The length of the CDR3 is 15 residues. V lost 4 bases, J lost 4 bases, and 10 bases stayed unmatched.

This clonotype was detected a few times. V and J are TRBV10-3 and TRBJ2-5; D possibly corresponds to TRBD1 (7 bases). Germline-derived CDR1 and CDR2 are ENHRY and SYGVKD. The CDR3 has 13 residues. The germline V and J ends were trimmed by 10 bases and 4 bases, with 16 bases remaining between them. The CDR3 DNA is TGTGCCAGCAGGGGGGCTAGCATAGAGACCCAGTACTTC. Protein product: CASRGASIETQYF.

The sample holds a few counts of this clonotype. The V gene is TRBV6-5, the J gene TRBJ2-5; 10 positions agree with TRBD2. Trimming at V came to 5 bases and at J to 7 bases, leaving 10 bases not matched to a gene. Germline V gives CDR1 MNHEY, CDR2 SVGAGI. CDR3 length: 15 residues. The CDR3 protein is CASSRLLAGWGTQYF. The CDR3 nucleotides are TGTGCCAGCAGTCGCCTACTAGCGGGGTGGGGGACCCAGTACTTC.